Listed below are T cell receptor beta chains from one sample, sequenced in a study of OX40 agonist ivuxolimab in advanced cancers. Method: immunoSEQ multiplex PCR; TCRdb's copy keeps in-frame clones and lacks some. Among about 95,000 clones listed, around 82% were seen once. Sequencing was performed on CD4+ or CD8+ T cells sorted from blood, taken in a trial of the OX40 agonist ivuxolimab. These receptors originate from an adult with an advanced solid tumor such as melanoma, head and neck, liver or kidney cancer. Both conserved end residues are part of each CDR3. D genes are given only for firm matches.

J	D	V	CDR3
TRBJ1-2	NA	TRBV9	CASSVDTAGEYGYTF
TRBJ2-1	TRBD2	TRBV19	CASSNSGRGYNEQFF
TRBJ2-7	NA	TRBV2	CASSSYEQYF
TRBJ2-7	TRBD2	TRBV4-3	CASSPGLAGAREQYF
TRBJ1-5	TRBD1	TRBV10-3	CAISTTGEGDQPQHF
TRBJ2-3	NA	TRBV5-1	CASSPRQELTDTQYF
TRBJ2-1	TRBD2	TRBV7-9	CASSSDPRLAVDHEQFF
TRBJ2-2	NA	TRBV11-3	CASSPQTSGELFF
TRBJ2-1	TRBD2	TRBV6-1	CASTGLAGVEQFF
TRBJ2-7	NA	TRBV7-5	CARSWPYPSYEQYF
TRBJ2-5	TRBD2	TRBV7-2	CASSGRLAGETQYF
TRBJ2-5	NA	TRBV7-8	CASSFFVLETQYF
TRBJ2-7	NA	TRBV9	CASSPQGRSMDEQYF
TRBJ2-7	TRBD2	TRBV30	CAWSVGGGGYEQYF
TRBJ1-1	TRBD1	TRBV28	CASRSTGKAFF
TRBJ2-1	NA	TRBV21-1	CASSKLSYYNEQFF
TRBJ2-5	NA	TRBV7-2	CASSRSESEQYF
TRBJ2-7	TRBD2	TRBV6-5	CASSYSGGIGEQYF
TRBJ2-7	TRBD1	TRBV13	CASSLGGQGFTYEQYF
TRBJ1-2	TRBD1	TRBV7-9	CASSLIQDRDYGYTF
TRBJ2-1	NA	TRBV5-1	CASSLLENEQFF
TRBJ1-4	TRBD1	TRBV5-5	CASSLGGQGTEKLFF
TRBJ2-1	TRBD2	TRBV28	CASNWAGVEQFF
TRBJ2-7	NA	TRBV18	CASSDSYEQYF
TRBJ2-7	TRBD2	TRBV15	CATSSGNIEQYF
TRBJ2-7	NA	TRBV10-3	CAISEPQNLSYEQYF
TRBJ2-1	NA	TRBV28	CASSLGGEQFF
TRBJ1-5	NA	TRBV5-1	CASSFSGGDNQPQHF
TRBJ2-2	NA	TRBV4-2	CASSNTGELFF
TRBJ1-3	NA	TRBV7-2	CASSPGGLGNTIYF
TRBJ2-1	NA	TRBV30	CAWSVLGNEQFF
TRBJ2-3	NA	TRBV7-2	CASSLRTDTQYF
TRBJ2-1	NA	TRBV7-2	CASSFTSVTSEQFF
TRBJ2-1	NA	TRBV14	CASSIGGEWFF
TRBJ1-3	TRBD1	TRBV19	CASSISGGFGNTIYF
TRBJ2-3	TRBD1	TRBV5-1	CASSLLTGETDTQFF
TRBJ1-3	NA	TRBV13	CASSLLNTIYF
TRBJ2-7	NA	TRBV30	CAWSPTQIIAEQYF
TRBJ2-7	TRBD2	TRBV28	CASSLLAGGSHYEQYF
TRBJ2-2	NA	TRBV19	CASSSRGANTGELFF
TRBJ2-4	NA	TRBV10-1	CASSEGRSIQYF
TRBJ2-6	NA	TRBV5-4	CASSALTGTGANVLTF
TRBJ2-6	NA	TRBV5-6	CASSLGSGANVLTF
TRBJ2-7	NA	TRBV28	CASSLFGTTYEQYF
TRBJ2-1	NA	TRBV11-2	CASSSPANEQFF
TRBJ2-1	NA	TRBV5-1	CASSPFVEGDNEQFF
TRBJ2-3	NA	TRBV6-5	CASSYSNTEPDTQYF
TRBJ1-5	TRBD1	TRBV2	CASTIQGGNQPQHF
TRBJ2-1	NA	TRBV21-1	CASSTKTDNEQFF
TRBJ1-5	NA	TRBV7-9	CASSHIDGANQPQHF
TRBJ2-2	NA	TRBV30	CAWSYGRGTGELFF
TRBJ2-4	NA	TRBV27	CASSLSRQKNIQYF
NA	TRBD2	TRBV4-2	CASSQAGGPIYEQYF
TRBJ1-1	NA	TRBV6-6	CASSYSGGDTEAFF
TRBJ2-3	NA	TRBV9	CASSVEGSTDTQYF
TRBJ2-1	TRBD2	TRBV18	CASSPPGLAGSRVNEQFF
TRBJ2-1	TRBD1	TRBV10-3	CAISGQGSSYNEQFF
TRBJ2-7	NA	TRBV7-2	CASSLSATYEQYF